This entry features one TCR beta chain sequence. The antigen it binds to is not known. One base away there is no much larger clone; base qualities are not given. From cysteine to phenylalanine, the CDR3 is 13 amino acids long. Of all the DNA, just the CDR3 is kept, 39 bases in frame from base 1. Trimming at the junction amounts to 2 bases on V and 5 bases on J, and the germline ends lie 10 bases apart. CDR1 and CDR2 were assigned from the germline V gene (reference sequence) as SEHNR and FQNEAQ. This sample was included in a study of shared clonotypes between healthy human individuals (dated by TCRdb to 2018 to 2020). About the full investigation: A few men and two women, aged 18 to 49 years, made up the cohort. For each donor, three plates each were used for CD4 naive and CD4 memory, two plates were used for CD8 naive, and one plate was used for CD8 memory. To estimate repertoire size and how much clonotypes are shared between individuals, the study performed deep sequencing of blood TCR repertoires from a few healthy adults. To increase sequencing depth and limit assay-specific biases, different laboratories used diverse techniques to prepare libraries and sequence TCR repertoires. Leukapheresis yielded between about 0.94 and 10 billion PBMCs per donor.

Using the deep immunoSEQ assay, TCR CDR3 regions were amplified from genomic DNA by multiplex PCR. Genomic DNA extracted from each cell subset was distributed evenly over all wells of several immunoSEQ 96-well plates, and each plate served as one replicate. For sorted subsets, approximately 0.2 ug of genomic DNA, equivalent to roughly 30,000 T cell genomes, went into each replicate PCR. Purified libraries were quantified with a Qubit 3.0 fluorometer, sized on a Bioanalyzer 2100, and re-quantified with the KAPA Library Quantification kit. Every immunoSEQ 96-well plate was sequenced on a dedicated single-read 150-cycle Illumina NextSeq 550 flow cell. As for how the authors treated the data: The immunoSEQ output contained only junctional sequences without quality scores, so filtering could not match that applied to full-length reads. Sequences were annotated with PyIR, a Python wrapper for IgBLAST v1.9, and V/J genes and CDR3 were assigned using IMGT germline references. Reads were filtered out if the reads had weak V/J assignments (E-value above 1e-6), no CDR3, stop codons, out-of-frame junctions, or ambiguous translated residues. V3J clonotypes were defined as sequences sharing an identical inferred V gene, J gene, and CDR3 amino acid sequence. The percentage overlap between two repertoires was calculated by dividing the number of shared unique clonotypes by the size of the smaller repertoire. Three approaches were used to assess repertoire richness: RTK rarefaction, the Chao1 estimator, and Recon v2.1 estimates of unobserved clonotypes. For all TCRbeta clonotypes obtained by the gDNA method from four donors, generation probabilities were computed with OLGA. TCRdb holds this immuneACCESS table with in-frame rearrangements only. Some clones are missing; in checked studies, unresolved V genes explain under half, and the rest has no known cause. For V, J and clone size, that table is used; D and trimming come from the DNA. This sample lists some 2.3 million clones; approximately 93% were detected once. The ten largest clonotypes hold approximately 0.4% of the sample.

Donors were healthy HIV-negative adults with no recently reported acute infections or vaccinations. All donors were Caucasian adults living in Nashville, Tennessee, USA. CD4+ T cells were enriched by magnetic negative selection, after which naive cells were positively selected on CD45RA and the negative fraction was taken as the memory subset. After blood collection by leukapheresis, PBMCs were isolated using Ficoll-Histopaque density gradient centrifugation and then cryopreserved in the vapor phase of liquid nitrogen. Analytical flow cytometry was used to check the purity and quantity of each magnetically sorted T cell population. Genomic DNA was isolated from every sorted fraction and measured by UV absorbance on a Nanodrop 2000c. What the work shows at the level of the full study, not this receptor alone: Because the study included only a small number of donors, the genetic and exposure-history diversity represented was limited. Compared with non-shared clonotypes, the clonotypes found in all four sorted-subset donors had higher generation probabilities. Sharing across a few donors was observed for around 5% of naive CD4, over 3% of naive CD8, over 2% of memory CD4, and about 0.4% of memory CD8 clonotypes. Rarefaction of sorted-subset datasets indicated incomplete sequencing despite the large sequencing depth. Pairwise subsampling led to the expectation that sequencing depth would affect the degree of clonotype sharing among donors. Sampling was limited to blood, and TCR repertoires in tissue likely differ from TCR repertoires in blood. Estimated clonotype richness was generally larger for naive than for memory subsets.

The material sequenced was naive CD4+ T cells from PBMCs. Taken with the paper, the label for cell subset or site translates to: CD45RA+ positively selected. The clonotype originates from a man younger than 35 in good health. Some clones in this sample may be carry-over from other donors' samples. Rearrangement joined TRBV7-9 to TRBJ2-7; no D gene can be assigned with confidence. The CDR3 loop reads CASSLPSYNEQYF. The DNA sequence is as follows: TGTGCCAGCAGCTTACCTAGTTACAACGAGCAGTACTTC.